The source of this TCR beta chain is a study of T cell changes during pregnancy in multiple sclerosis. Germline V gene lookup returns CDR1 MNHEY and CDR2 SVGAGI. The V and J ends lost 0 bases and 8 bases respectively, with 19 bases between them. CDR3 size: 16 residues. TCRdb's copy holds only in-frame clones and misses some; the assay was immunoSEQ multiplex PCR. The sample has about 36,000 clones, roughly 92% seen once; the top ten hold around 1.3%. The V gene is TRBV6-5, the J gene TRBJ1-2, with D possibly being TRBD1 (6 bases). The receptor was isolated from a female donor with multiple sclerosis, enrolled in a pregnancy study. Sequences were obtained from PBMCs (not recorded whether the cells were cultured). Written as DNA, the CDR3 is TGTGCCAGCAGTTACTCGTATCTTGCGGGGGCGGGAGGCTACACCTTC. It yields the protein CASSYSYLAGAGGYTF.